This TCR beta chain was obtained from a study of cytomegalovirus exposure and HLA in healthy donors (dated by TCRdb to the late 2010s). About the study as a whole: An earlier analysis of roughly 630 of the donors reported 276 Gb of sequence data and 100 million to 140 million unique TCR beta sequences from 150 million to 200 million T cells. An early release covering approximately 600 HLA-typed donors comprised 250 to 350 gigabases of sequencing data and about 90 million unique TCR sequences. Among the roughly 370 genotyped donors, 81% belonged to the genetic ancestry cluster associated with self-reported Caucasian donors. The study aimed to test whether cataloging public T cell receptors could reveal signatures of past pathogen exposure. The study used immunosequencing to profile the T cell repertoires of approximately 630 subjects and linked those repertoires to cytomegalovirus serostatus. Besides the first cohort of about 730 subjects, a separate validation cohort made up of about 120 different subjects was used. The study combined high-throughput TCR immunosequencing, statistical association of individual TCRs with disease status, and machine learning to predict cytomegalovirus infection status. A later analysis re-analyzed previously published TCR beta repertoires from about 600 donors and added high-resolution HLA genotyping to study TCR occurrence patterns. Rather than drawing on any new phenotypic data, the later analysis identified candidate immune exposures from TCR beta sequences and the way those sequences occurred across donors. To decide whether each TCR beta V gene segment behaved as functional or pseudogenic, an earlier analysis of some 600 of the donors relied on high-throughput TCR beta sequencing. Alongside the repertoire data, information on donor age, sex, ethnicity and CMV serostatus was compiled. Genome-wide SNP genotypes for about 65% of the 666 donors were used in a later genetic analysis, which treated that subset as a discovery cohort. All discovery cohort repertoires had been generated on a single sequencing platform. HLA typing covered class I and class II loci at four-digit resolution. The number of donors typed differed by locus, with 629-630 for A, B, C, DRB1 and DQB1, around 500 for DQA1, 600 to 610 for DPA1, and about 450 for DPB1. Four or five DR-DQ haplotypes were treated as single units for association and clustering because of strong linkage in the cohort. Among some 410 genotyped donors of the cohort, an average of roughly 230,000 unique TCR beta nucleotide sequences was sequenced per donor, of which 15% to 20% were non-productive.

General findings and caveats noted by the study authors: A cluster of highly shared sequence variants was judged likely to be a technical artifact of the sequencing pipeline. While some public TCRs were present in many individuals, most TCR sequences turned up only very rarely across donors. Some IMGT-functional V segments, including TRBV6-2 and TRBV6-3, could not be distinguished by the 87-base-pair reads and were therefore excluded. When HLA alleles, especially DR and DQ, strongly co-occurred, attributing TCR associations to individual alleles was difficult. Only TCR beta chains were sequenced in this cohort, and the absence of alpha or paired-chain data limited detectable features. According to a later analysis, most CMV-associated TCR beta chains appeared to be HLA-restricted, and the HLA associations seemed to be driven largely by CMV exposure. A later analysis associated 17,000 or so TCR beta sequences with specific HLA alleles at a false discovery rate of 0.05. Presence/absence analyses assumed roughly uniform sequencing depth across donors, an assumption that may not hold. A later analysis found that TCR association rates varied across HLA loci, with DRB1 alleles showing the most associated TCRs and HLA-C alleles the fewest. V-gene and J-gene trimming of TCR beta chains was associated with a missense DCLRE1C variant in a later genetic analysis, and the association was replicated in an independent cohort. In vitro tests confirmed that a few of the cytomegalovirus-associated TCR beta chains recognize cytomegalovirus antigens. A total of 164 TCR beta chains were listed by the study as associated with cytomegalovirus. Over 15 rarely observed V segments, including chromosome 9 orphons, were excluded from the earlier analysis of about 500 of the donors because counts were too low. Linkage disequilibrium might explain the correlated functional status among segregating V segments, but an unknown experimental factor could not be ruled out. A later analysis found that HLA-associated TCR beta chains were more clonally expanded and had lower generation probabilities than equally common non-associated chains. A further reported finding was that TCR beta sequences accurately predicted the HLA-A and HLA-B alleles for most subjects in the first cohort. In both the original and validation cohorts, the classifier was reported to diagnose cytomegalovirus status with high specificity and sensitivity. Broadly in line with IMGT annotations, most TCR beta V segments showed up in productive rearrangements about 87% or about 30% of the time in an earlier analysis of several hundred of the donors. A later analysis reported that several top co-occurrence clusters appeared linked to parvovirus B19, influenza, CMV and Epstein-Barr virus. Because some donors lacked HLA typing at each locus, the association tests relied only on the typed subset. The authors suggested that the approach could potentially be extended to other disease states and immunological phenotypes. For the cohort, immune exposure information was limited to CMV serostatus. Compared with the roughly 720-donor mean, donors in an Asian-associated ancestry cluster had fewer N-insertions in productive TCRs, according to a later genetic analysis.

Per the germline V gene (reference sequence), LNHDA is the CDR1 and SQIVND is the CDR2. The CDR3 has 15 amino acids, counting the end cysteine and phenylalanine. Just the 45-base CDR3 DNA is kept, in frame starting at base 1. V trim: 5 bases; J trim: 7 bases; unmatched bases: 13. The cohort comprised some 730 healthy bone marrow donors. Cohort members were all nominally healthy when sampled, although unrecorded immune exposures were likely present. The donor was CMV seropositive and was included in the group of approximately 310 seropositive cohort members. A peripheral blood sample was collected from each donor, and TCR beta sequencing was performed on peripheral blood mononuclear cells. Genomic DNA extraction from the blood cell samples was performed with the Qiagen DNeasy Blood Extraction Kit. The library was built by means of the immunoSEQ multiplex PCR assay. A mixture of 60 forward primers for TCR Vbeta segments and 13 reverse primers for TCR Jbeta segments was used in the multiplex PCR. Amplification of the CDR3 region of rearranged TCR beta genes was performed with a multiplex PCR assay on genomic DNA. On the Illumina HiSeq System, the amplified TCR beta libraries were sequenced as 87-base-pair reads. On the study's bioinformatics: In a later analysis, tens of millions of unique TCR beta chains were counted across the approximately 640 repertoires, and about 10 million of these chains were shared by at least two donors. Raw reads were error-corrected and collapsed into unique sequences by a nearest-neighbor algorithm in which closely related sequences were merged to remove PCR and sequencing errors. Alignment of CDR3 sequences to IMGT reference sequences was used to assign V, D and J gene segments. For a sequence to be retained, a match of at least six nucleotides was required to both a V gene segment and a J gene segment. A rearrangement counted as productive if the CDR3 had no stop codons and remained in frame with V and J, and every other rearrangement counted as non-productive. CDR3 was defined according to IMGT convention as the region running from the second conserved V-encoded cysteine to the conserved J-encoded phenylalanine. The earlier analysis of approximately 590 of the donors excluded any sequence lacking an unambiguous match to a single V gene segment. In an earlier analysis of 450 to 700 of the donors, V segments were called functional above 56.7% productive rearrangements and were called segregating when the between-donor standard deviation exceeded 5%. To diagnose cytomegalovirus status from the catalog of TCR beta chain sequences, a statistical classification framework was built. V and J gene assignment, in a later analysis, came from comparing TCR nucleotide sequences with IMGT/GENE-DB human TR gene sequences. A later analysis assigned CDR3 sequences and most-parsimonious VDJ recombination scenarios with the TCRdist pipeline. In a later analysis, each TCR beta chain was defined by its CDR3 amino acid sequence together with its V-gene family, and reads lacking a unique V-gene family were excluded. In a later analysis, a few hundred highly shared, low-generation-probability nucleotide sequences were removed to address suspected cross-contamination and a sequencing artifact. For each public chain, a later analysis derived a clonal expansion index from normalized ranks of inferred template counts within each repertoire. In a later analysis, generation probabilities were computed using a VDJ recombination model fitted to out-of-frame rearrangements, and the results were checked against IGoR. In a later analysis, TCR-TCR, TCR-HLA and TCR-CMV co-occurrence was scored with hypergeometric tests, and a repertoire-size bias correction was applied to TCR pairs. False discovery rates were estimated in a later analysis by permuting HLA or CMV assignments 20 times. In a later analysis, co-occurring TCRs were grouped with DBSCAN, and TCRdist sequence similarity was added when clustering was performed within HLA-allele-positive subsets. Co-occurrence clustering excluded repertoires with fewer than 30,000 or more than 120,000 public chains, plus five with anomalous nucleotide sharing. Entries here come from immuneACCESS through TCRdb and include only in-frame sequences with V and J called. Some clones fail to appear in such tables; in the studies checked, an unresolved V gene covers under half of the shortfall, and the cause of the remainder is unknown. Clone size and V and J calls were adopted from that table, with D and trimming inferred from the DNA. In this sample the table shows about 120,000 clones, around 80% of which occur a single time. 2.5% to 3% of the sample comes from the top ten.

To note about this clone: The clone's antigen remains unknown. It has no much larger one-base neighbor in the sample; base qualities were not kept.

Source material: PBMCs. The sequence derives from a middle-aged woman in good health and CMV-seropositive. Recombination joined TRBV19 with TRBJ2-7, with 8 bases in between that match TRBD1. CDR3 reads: CASSSLRTGSKEQYF. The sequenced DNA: TGTGCCAGTAGTTCCCTTAGGACAGGGTCCAAGGAGCAGTACTTC.